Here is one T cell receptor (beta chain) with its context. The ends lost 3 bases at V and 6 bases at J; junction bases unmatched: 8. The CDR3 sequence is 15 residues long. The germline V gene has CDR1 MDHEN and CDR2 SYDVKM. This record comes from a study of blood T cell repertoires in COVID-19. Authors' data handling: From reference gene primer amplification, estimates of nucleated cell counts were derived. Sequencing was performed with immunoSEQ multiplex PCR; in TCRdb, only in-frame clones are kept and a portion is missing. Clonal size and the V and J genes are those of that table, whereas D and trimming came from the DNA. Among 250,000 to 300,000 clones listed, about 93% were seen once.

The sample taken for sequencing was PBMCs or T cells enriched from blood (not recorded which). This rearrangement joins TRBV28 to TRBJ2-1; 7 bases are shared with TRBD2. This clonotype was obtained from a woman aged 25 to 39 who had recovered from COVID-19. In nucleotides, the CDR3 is TGTGCCAGCAGTTTCTCTAGCGGAGCGACCAATGAGCAGTTCTTC. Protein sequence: CASSFSSGATNEQFF.